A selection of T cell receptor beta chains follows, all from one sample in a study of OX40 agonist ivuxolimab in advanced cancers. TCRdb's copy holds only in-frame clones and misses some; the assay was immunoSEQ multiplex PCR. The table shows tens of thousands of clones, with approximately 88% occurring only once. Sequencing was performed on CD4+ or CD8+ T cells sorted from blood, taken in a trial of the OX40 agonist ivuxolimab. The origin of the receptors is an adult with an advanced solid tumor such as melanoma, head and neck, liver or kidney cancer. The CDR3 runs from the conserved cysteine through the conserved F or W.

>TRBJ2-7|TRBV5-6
CASSLGTGGNYEQYF
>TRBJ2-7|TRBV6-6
CASSPRTTSSYEQYF
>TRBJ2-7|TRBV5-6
CASRPKGISYEQYF
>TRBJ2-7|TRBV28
CASTRLAGGDEQYF
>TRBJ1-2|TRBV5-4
CASSLEGTGLDYGYTF
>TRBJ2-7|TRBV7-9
CASSLADYEQYF
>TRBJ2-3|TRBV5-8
CASSFKGAKTDTQYF
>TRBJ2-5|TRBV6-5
CASSYEAGSWETQYF
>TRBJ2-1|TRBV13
CASSLLQGASEQFF
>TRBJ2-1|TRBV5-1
CASSFFGWGSQQFF
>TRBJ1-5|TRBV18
CASSPWAGGDQPQHF
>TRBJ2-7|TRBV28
CATHKERELGEQYF
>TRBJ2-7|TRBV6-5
CASSYATSGSNEQYF
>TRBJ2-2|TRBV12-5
CASGDGSGTGLVGELFF
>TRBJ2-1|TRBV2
CASQQRGRAGDEQFF
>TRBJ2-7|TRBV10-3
CAILKGQGAYEQYF
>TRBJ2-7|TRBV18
CASSPRGTNYEQYF
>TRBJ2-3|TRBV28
CATQGGADTQYF
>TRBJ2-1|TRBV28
CASRLAGQYNEQFF
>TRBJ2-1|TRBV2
CASRRLAGGNEQFF
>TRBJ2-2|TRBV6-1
CASRAPITGELFF
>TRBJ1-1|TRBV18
CASSPPMQGVRGNTEAFF
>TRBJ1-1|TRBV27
CASSLGRQGEAFF
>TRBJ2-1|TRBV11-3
CASSFEGTRERGRYNEQFF
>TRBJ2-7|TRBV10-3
CATDATSGGSEQYF
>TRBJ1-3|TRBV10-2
CASRDRLTIYF
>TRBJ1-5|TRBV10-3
CAISESTDQPQHF
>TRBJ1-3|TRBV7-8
CASSLSGSGNTIYF
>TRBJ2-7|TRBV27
CASSVKDGAYEQYF
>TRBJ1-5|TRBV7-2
CASSHTTGRNQPQHF
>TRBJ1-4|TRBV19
CASTPPTGRRTNEKLFF
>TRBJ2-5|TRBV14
CASSQLGQGKETQYF
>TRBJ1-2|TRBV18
CASSPGLNNRYGYTF
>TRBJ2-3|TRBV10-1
CATQEEGSTDTQYF
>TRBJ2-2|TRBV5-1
CASSLTSGRPGELFF
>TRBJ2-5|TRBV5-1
CASTDRVPEETQYF
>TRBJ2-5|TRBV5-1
CASSLGLAETQYF
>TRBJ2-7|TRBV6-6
CASSSGTYSYEQYF
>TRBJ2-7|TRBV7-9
CASSLVGRLKEQYF
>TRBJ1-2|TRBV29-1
CSAGTGANYGYTF
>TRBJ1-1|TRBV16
CASSQYGGGAGTEAFF
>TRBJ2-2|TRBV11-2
CASSMDRVTGELFF
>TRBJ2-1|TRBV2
CAILQGTEQGTHNEQFF
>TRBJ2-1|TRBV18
CASSPPYTPLDEQFF
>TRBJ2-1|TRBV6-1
CASTGAIVYNEQFF
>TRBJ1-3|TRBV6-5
CASTPGRGNTIYF
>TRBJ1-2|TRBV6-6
CASSYSRGRSYTF
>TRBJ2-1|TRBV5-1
CASSLEGQGDEQFF
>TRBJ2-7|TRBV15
CATSVLSDARSYEQYF
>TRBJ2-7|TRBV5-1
CASGPAGSYEQYF
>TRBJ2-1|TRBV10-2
CASRRGEGSYNEQFF
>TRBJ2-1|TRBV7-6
CATKAGTSSYNEQFF
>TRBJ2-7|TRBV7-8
CASSLEGIIRREQYF
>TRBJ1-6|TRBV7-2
CASSIPRDRSSYNSPLHF
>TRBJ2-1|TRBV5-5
CASEVVGSREQFF